The clone carrying this T cell receptor beta chain was counted many times. Its cognate antigen is unknown. This record belongs to a study of T-cell reconstitution after alpha-beta-depleted transplantation in children. Molecular barcoding with unique molecular identifiers was used for the TCRbeta library. Each CDR3 protein gets one entry after TCRdb re-called the PCR reads with MiXCR. The table shows 330,000 or so distinct CDR3 sequences, with less than 9.5% occurring only once. Overall study findings and caveats: T-cell counts and diversity at one year post-transplant came mainly from newly produced T cells. Reportedly, only several hundred clones from non-depleted graft cells drove alpha-beta T-cell counts at about two months.

Germline values: CDR1 SGHTA, CDR2 FQGNSA. The CDR3 spans 15 residues. The V and J ends lost 1 base and 5 bases respectively, with 9 bases between them. Sequencing was performed on peripheral blood, taken 360 days after TCRalphabeta/CD19-depleted stem cell transplant. V gene TRBV7-2 combines with J gene TRBJ1-6, with D maybe TRBD1 (6 bases). The TCR comes from a female patient aged 2-15 years who had a stem cell transplant for Fanconi anemia, so the T cells may come from the graft donor. CDR3 in DNA: TGTGCCAGCAGCTTAGGGGGGCGGGATAATTCACCCCTCCACTTT. Its translation: CASSLGGRDNSPLHF.